This T cell receptor (beta chain) was captured in a study of blood T cell repertoires in COVID-19. Study overall: Samples representing acute and convalescent COVID-19 were sourced from the United States, Italy and Spain. In each case, the material was cDNA or gDNA derived from T cells, B-cell-depleted T cells, or PBMCs.

In the source study's methods: Amplification of reference gene primers provided the estimated nucleated cell counts. Profiled with immunoSEQ multiplex PCR; TCRdb holds only in-frame clones, not every one. The DNA gave D and trimming, while V, J and clone size come from that table. The sample shows around 56,000 clones, about 89% of them seen only once. The CDR3 is 13 residues long. Germline CDR1 is SGHTA and CDR2 is FQGNSA. The ends were cut back, 2 bases at V and 5 bases at J, with 10 bases in the middle. The TCR comes from a man aged 55 to 70 with active or convalescent COVID-19. Sequencing was done on a sample of peripheral blood. This chain connects TRBV7-2 to TRBJ2-7, with D maybe TRBD2 (5 bases). In nucleotides, the CDR3 is TGTGCCAGCAGCTTATACGGGAATAACGAGCAGTACTTC. Translating gives CASSLYGNNEQYF.